The 23 T cell receptor beta chains below come from one sample, sequenced in a study of Ad26.COV2.S vaccination and SARS-CoV-2 variants. Here immunoSEQ multiplex PCR was the method, and the copy in TCRdb shows in-frame clones only, minus some. This table holds about 370,000 clones, approximately 91% found once. Treatment: some 20 received Ad26.COV2.S at low or high dose, single or two shots; roughly 5 received placebo; per-sample allocation not given. Samples came from day 63 after the first vaccine or placebo injection. The sample here was peripheral blood, taken in a trial of Ad26.COV2.S vaccine versus placebo. These TCRs come from a person between 18 and 59 years old who received the Ad26.COV2.S COVID-19 vaccine or a placebo.

This chain links TRBV27 with TRBJ1-5; 10 bases agree with TRBD1. Looked up from germline, CDR1 is MNHEY and CDR2 is SMNVEV (reference sequence). The CDR3 runs 18 residues. Losses at the gene ends were 5 bases for V and 3 bases for J; bases not matched to a gene: 13. CDR3 bases: TGTGCCAGCAGTATAGGACAGGGGGTCGGGGGGTTCAATCAGCCCCAGCATTTT. Translating gives CASSIGQGVGGFNQPQHF.

This rearrangement joins TRBV29-1 to TRBJ2-3, with TRBD2 matching 13 bases. Trimming took 4 bases from V and 4 from J; bases not matched to a gene: 5. The CDR3 is 15 amino acids. In germline, CDR1 is SQVTM, CDR2 ANQGSEA. The CDR3 sequence is CSVARLAGGPDTQYF. CDR3 in DNA: TGCAGCGTTGCCCGACTAGCGGGAGGCCCAGATACGCAGTATTTT.

The genes are TRBV5-1 and TRBJ2-1; D possibly corresponds to TRBD1 (7 bases). The V gene's germline CDR1 is SGHRS and CDR2 YFSETQ. This CDR3 has 15 residues. V was shortened by 7 bases and J by 4 bases, with 18 bases between the two germline ends. DNA of the CDR3: TGCGCCAGCTTAGGAGGAGGGGGCGCTTACAATGAGCAGTTCTTC. Translated, it gives CASLGGGGAYNEQFF. The entire variable domain, with the rest obtained from reference TRBV5-1 and TRBJ2-1, is as follows: KAGVTQTPRYLIKTRGQQVTLSCSPISGHRSVSWYQQTPGQGLQFLFEYFSETQRNKGNFPGRFSGRQFSNSRSEMNVSTLELGDSALYLCASLGGGGAYNEQFFGPGTRLTVL.

The CDR3 spells CASSDSLGLPNEQFF. For the CDR3, the DNA is TGTGCCAGCAGTGACTCACTAGGACTACCCAATGAGCAGTTCTTC. This chain links TRBV6-4 with TRBJ2-1, with D tentatively TRBD2 (6 bases). Trimming left V 0 bases short and J 6 bases short, with 12 bases between. The V gene's germline CDR1 is MRHNA and CDR2 SNTAGT. The CDR3 length is 15 residues.

This clone was seen a single time. V is TRBV5-5 and J is TRBJ1-4; possible D gene TRBD1, 5 bases. V shed 2 bases and J shed 2 bases, with 13 bases lying between them. CDR1 SGHKS and CDR2 YYEKEE come from the germline V gene (reference sequence). The CDR3 loop spans 16 amino acids. CDR3 sequence (DNA): TGTGCCAGCAGCTTAGGTCAGGGAGGGACTAATGAAAAACTGTTTTTT. As protein: CASSLGQGGTNEKLFF.

This chain links TRBV4-1 with TRBJ2-5, with 9 nucleotides matching TRBD1. This CDR3 comprises 14 residues. V dropped 3 bases and J dropped 5; count of bases not matched to a gene: 4. From germline, CDR1 is MGHRA and CDR2 YSYEKL. CDR3 region: CASSQNRGPETQYF. CDR3 DNA: TGCGCCAGCAGCCAGAACAGGGGGCCGGAGACCCAGTACTTC.

The V and J genes are TRBV30 and TRBJ2-4; 9 bases map to TRBD1. CDR1 is GTSNPN, CDR2 SVGIG, per germline (reference sequence). The CDR3 is 16 residues long. J lost 6 bases, V lost 2 bases, and 11 bases had no gene match. The CDR3 reads CAWSPMVGQGINIQYF. The CDR3 region has the DNA TGTGCCTGGAGTCCAATGGTGGGACAGGGAATAAACATTCAGTACTTC.

The chain recombines TRBV5-1 with TRBJ2-1, with 11 nucleotides matching TRBD2. The CDR3 is 15 amino acids. J lost 7 bases, V lost 1 base, and 4 bases had no gene match. CDR1 SGHRS and CDR2 YFSETQ come from the germline V gene. The CDR3 protein is CASSLQLAGGNEQFF. CDR3 nucleotides: TGCGCCAGCAGCTTGCAGCTAGCGGGAGGAAATGAGCAGTTCTTC.

This clone was observed a few times. Other DNA sequences of this sample code for an identical CDR3. The V and J genes are TRBV28 and TRBJ1-3; no firm D call. V dropped 6 bases and J dropped 0 bases, with 3 bases sitting between them. The CDR3 is 12 amino acids. Germline lookup yields CDR1 MDHEN and CDR2 SYDVKM. The CDR3 coding sequence is TGTGCCAGCAGCCTCTCTGGAAACACCATATATTTT. This translates into CASSLSGNTIYF.

V is TRBV20-1 and J is TRBJ2-7; D not resolved. V lost 4 bases, J lost 3 bases, and 7 bases lay in between. Germline V lookup: CDR1 DFQATT, CDR2 SNEGSKA (reference sequence). This CDR3 is built from 11 residues. The DNA for the CDR3 is TGCAGTGCTACTTGGGGCTACGAGCAGTACTTC. Its protein is CSATWGYEQYF.

This rearrangement joins TRBV4-1 to TRBJ1-4, with no clear D. The CDR3 runs 19 residues. CDR1 and CDR2 from the germline V gene are MGHRA and YSYEKL. V dropped 4 bases and J dropped 0 bases, with 21 bases sitting between them. The CDR3 DNA follows: TGCGCCAGCAGCCCCCCCCCTGATATATCCTCTGCAACTAATGAAAAACTGTTTTTT. The encoded protein is CASSPPPDISSATNEKLFF.

The V and J genes are TRBV3-1 (or the pseudogene TRBV3-2) and TRBJ1-3, with D uncertain. Deletions cut 1 base from V and 7 bases from J, with 8 bases between. Looked up from germline, CDR1 is LGHDT and CDR2 is YNNKEL (reference sequence). The CDR3 extends over 13 amino acids. In DNA form, the CDR3 reads TGTGCCAGCAGCCAAGGAGGGAGGAACACCATATATTTT. It is translated as CASSQGGRNTIYF.

The chain is built from TRBV5-6 and TRBJ1-2; TRBD1 might be the D (6 bases). CDR1 is SGHDT and CDR2 is YYEEEE in the germline V gene. This CDR3 contains 16 residues. The ends were cut back, 2 bases at V and 2 bases at J, with 16 bases in the middle. The DNA for the CDR3 is TGTGCCAGCAGCTTACCTTACAGGGAACCCAACTATGGCTACACCTTC. Translating gives CASSLPYREPNYGYTF.

Of note for this clone: The junction and the germline gene differ at one end; a read error may be behind it. This rearrangement joins TRBV4-2 to TRBJ2-1; D call uncertain. This CDR3 region has 14 residues. Germline V gene lookup returns CDR1 LGHNA and CDR2 YNFKEQ. The CDR3 DNA reads as TGTGTCAGCAGTATGGAAAGCTCCTACAATGAGCAGTTCTTC. It is translated as CVSSMESSYNEQFF.

The chain couples TRBV6-4 to TRBJ2-5; 12 bases are a match to TRBD2. V was clipped by 5 bases and J by 3 bases; unmatched bases: 4. The CDR3 sequence is 15 residues long. The V gene's germline CDR1 is MRHNA and CDR2 SNTAGT. In nucleotides, the CDR3 is TGTGCCAGCAGTTTTGGACTAGCGGGGAAAGAGACCCAGTACTTC. Translating it yields CASSFGLAGKETQYF.

The genes are TRBV5-1 and TRBJ2-3; D is tentatively TRBD1 or TRBD2 (5 bases each). Per germline, CDR1 SGHRS and CDR2 YFSETQ. Between the trimmed V and J ends, which lost 4 bases and 6 bases, there was a span of 24 bases. The CDR3 length is 17 residues. Written as DNA, the CDR3 is TGCGCCAGCAGCCCTAGGCGGGCAGTCCCTGGGGCTGATACGCAGTATTTT. Encoded protein: CASSPRRAVPGADTQYF.

This sequence joins TRBV29-1 and TRBJ2-7, with 16 bases matching TRBD2. Germline loops: CDR1 SQVTM, CDR2 ANQGSEA. V shed 3 bases and J 2 bases; nucleotides not matched to a gene: 10. CDR3 length: 18 amino acids. CDR3 region: CSVETALGLAGGTYEQYF. The DNA for the CDR3 is TGCAGCGTTGAGACCGCATTGGGACTAGCGGGAGGGACCTACGAGCAGTACTTC.

The chain has TRBV7-9 and TRBJ2-7, with 9 bases matching TRBD2. The germline V gene has CDR1 SEHNR and CDR2 FQNEAQ (reference sequence). The junction had 9 bases not matched to a gene; V was cut back by 5 bases and J by 1 base. This CDR3 contains 16 residues. CDR3 DNA sequence: TGTGCCAGCAGCCCCCGCGGTAGCGGGAGTTCCTACGAGCAGTACTTC. The encoded protein is CASSPRGSGSSYEQYF.

This rearrangement joins TRBV30 to TRBJ2-1; TRBD2 aligns across 7 bases. Per the germline V gene, CDR1 is GTSNPN and CDR2 is SVGIG (reference sequence). The ends lost 0 bases at V and 4 bases at J; junction bases unmatched: 9. The CDR3 has 16 residues. Here the CDR3 reads CAWSVSQWEGYNEQFF. CDR3 DNA sequence: TGTGCCTGGAGTGTAAGTCAGTGGGAGGGTTACAATGAGCAGTTCTTC.

This chain uses TRBV28 with TRBJ1-1, with D possibly being TRBD1 (6 bases). The germline V gene encodes CDR1 MDHEN and CDR2 SYDVKM. This CDR3 is 14 amino acids long. V lost 11 bases and J lost 1, with 17 bases in between. DNA of the CDR3: TGTGCCTGCCACGACAGGACCTGGAACACTGAAGCTTTCTTT. It specifies CACHDRTWNTEAFF.

The V call is TRBV5-1, the J call TRBJ1-3; TRBD1 might be the D (5 bases). The V end lost 3 bases, the J end lost 2 bases, and 9 bases lay between the germline ends. Germline V gives CDR1 SGHRS, CDR2 YFSETQ. CDR3 length: 14 residues. This chain's CDR3 is CASSSQGPGNTIYF. For the CDR3, the DNA is TGCGCCAGCAGCTCCCAGGGACCTGGAAACACCATATATTTT. The whole variable domain, filled in from reference TRBV5-1 and TRBJ1-3, reads KAGVTQTPRYLIKTRGQQVTLSCSPISGHRSVSWYQQTPGQGLQFLFEYFSETQRNKGNFPGRFSGRQFSNSRSEMNVSTLELGDSALYLCASSSQGPGNTIYFGEGSWLTVV.

The chain employs TRBV18 and TRBJ2-7, with D perhaps matching TRBD1 (6 bases). Trimming removed 4 bases from V and 2 bases from J, with 15 bases in between. The CDR3 runs 15 residues. Germline assignment: CDR1 KGHSH and CDR2 LQKENI. The CDR3 spells CASSRLAGQTYEQYF. The CDR3, as DNA: TGTGCCAGCTCACGGTTAGCAGGACAGACCTACGAGCAGTACTTC.

The genes are TRBV11-2 and TRBJ1-1, with D possibly TRBD1 on 5 matching bases. Trimming removed 0 bases at V and 5 bases at J, with 19 bases between. This CDR3 has 17 amino acids. In germline, CDR1 is SGHAT, CDR2 FQNNGV. The CDR3 nucleotides are TGTGCCAGCAGCTTAGATATCAGGGTGCGGGTACGAACTGAAGCTTTCTTT. Amino acids: CASSLDIRVRVRTEAFF.